The source of this T cell receptor (beta chain) is a study of glioma-infiltrating T cells. Whole-study results and caveats: Above-expected tissue-blood divergence occurred in all gliomas, most in low-grade ones.

This clonotype was counted ten times or more. Its antigen is not known. Trimming removed 4 bases from V and 4 bases from J, with 14 bases in between. CDR1 is DFQATT and CDR2 is SNEGSKA in the germline V gene (reference sequence). The CDR3 is 14 residues long. TCR alpha and beta CDR3 regions were amplified from RNA using iRepertoire nested multiplex PCR. Tissue mRNA or PBMC total RNA, about 85-400 ng, went into one-step reverse transcription and amplification. TCRdb independently ran MiXCR on the multiplex PCR reads; one entry per CDR3 protein. The top ten hold less than 7% of the sample, which has 45,000 or so distinct CDR3 sequences, about 20% seen once.

The chain has TRBV20-1 and TRBJ1-3; D remains unclear. This clonotype was obtained from a human donor with low-grade glioma or glioblastoma, undergoing nonglioma brain surgery, or in good health (not recorded which). The sequencing input was glioma tissue, nonneoplastic brain tissue, or PBMCs (not recorded which). The CDR3 DNA is TGCAGTGCTAACCCTCCTGGAGGGGGAAACACCATATATTTT. This gives the protein CSANPPGGGNTIYF.